This T cell receptor beta chain is from a study of lung T cells in sarcoidosis with Löfgren's syndrome. In its sample, this clonotype was seen a few times. MiXCR, applied by TCRdb to the reads, yields one record per CDR3 protein. The profile shows under 25,000 distinct CDR3 sequences, around 23% of them singletons. V was pared by 7 bases and J by 3 bases, with 14 bases between. Germline V gene sequence: CDR1 ENHRY, CDR2 SYGVKD. CDR3 length equals 14 residues. This clonotype was sampled from a human donor with sarcoidosis (Löfgren's syndrome or another form), or a control subject (not recorded which). Sequencing used CD4+ T cells from bronchoalveolar lavage. The chain employs TRBV10-3 and TRBJ2-3, with D tentatively TRBD2 (5 bases). The CDR3 DNA follows: TGTGCCATCAAAACAACGGACTCGACAGATACGCAGTATTTT. It specifies CAIKTTDSTDTQYF.